A single sample gave rise to the 25 T cell receptor beta chains below, sequenced in a study of blood T cells in healthy people across ages. Primed by a sample-barcoded 5' primer and a J-beta primer mix, a second PCR proceeded for about 7 to 11 cycles. TCRdb itself ran the 5' RACE reads through MiXCR, one entry per CDR3 protein. In the table there are about 970,000 distinct CDR3 sequences, roughly 51% of which are singletons. Sequenced: blood. The receptor source for this set is a woman in her fifties or sixties in good health.

The chain has TRBV12-3 or TRBV12-4 and TRBJ2-7, with TRBD1 matching 8 bases. Trimming cost V 3 bases and J 3 bases; bases outside gene matches: 16. This CDR3 spans 18 amino acids. CDR3 amino acids: CASSFLVGQGAVSYEQYF. The CDR3 DNA reads as TGTGCCAGCAGTTTCCTAGTCGGGCAGGGGGCGGTAAGCTACGAGCAGTACTTC.

The chain uses TRBV6-6 and TRBJ2-1; 8 bases map to TRBD2. The ends lost 0 bases at V and 6 bases at J; junction bases unmatched: 7. This CDR3 has 16 residues. Germline loops: CDR1 MNHNY, CDR2 SVGAGI (reference sequence). The CDR3 nucleotides are TGTGCCAGCAGTTACTCGTTTCGGGAGGGTTTCAATGAGCAGTTCTTC. Its translation is CASSYSFREGFNEQFF.

The chain has TRBV5-1 and TRBJ1-1; D might be TRBD1 (6 bases). Trimming cost V 7 bases and J 6 bases, with 16 bases left between them. The CDR3 length is 13 residues. Germline V lookup: CDR1 SGHRS, CDR2 YFSETQ. The CDR3 protein is CASGQRGASEAFF. The CDR3 bases are TGCGCCAGCGGTCAAAGGGGGGCATCTGAAGCTTTCTTT.

The genes are TRBV28 and TRBJ2-1, with D maybe TRBD2 (5 bases). Gene TRBJ2-7 matches the end of the DNA better, so the J call may be wrong. CDR1 MDHEN and CDR2 SYDVKM come from the germline V gene. The CDR3 is 14 residues long. The CDR3: CASSPPGLNYEQYF. The DNA for the CDR3 is TGTGCCAGCAGTCCTCCCGGACTCAACTACGAGCAGTACTTC.

This chain uses TRBV20-1 with TRBJ2-7; D is possibly TRBD2 (6 bases). The CDR3 spans 15 residues. V lost 4 bases and J 2 bases, leaving 18 bases between the germline ends. Germline lookup yields CDR1 DFQATT and CDR2 SNEGSKA (reference sequence). CDR3 region: CSATDAGTDTYEQYF. In DNA form, the CDR3 reads TGCAGTGCTACTGATGCGGGGACGGATACCTACGAGCAGTACTTC.

This clonotype appeared a few times. The rearrangement joins TRBV6-2 or TRBV6-3 to TRBJ2-7, with D perhaps matching TRBD1 (5 bases). V was trimmed by 3 bases and J by 0 bases, leaving 18 bases between them. The V gene's germline CDR1 is MNHEY and CDR2 SVGEGT. CDR3 length: 17 amino acids. CDR3 in amino acids: CASSYIMTVAISYEQYF. The CDR3 nucleotides are TGTGCCAGCAGTTATATCATGACAGTCGCAATCTCCTACGAGCAGTACTTC.

The chain's CDR3 is CSVMSGSLGLLFF. The CDR3 bases are TGCAGTGTAATGTCGGGGTCCTTGGGGCTCCTGTTTTTT. The chain is built from TRBV29-1 and TRBJ1-4; D is possibly TRBD1 (5 bases). The CDR3 length is 13 residues. From germline, CDR1 is SQVTM and CDR2 ANQGSEA.

V usage is TRBV7-9 and J usage is TRBJ2-1; 10 nucleotides match TRBD1. This CDR3 is 12 amino acids long. The V and J ends lost 5 bases and 8 bases, in that order; junction bases with no gene match: 0. The germline V gene has CDR1 SEHNR and CDR2 FQNEAQ (reference sequence). For the CDR3, the DNA is TGTGCCAGCAGCGGACAGGGGGATGAGCAGTTCTTC. Its translation is CASSGQGDEQFF.

This chain joins TRBV21-1 and TRBJ2-1; the table assigns TRBD2, which was not confirmed against the DNA. TRBV21-1 is classified as a pseudogene. CDR3 size: 20 residues. This chain's CDR3 is CASSPRGGTSGRGSYNEQFF. The CDR3 region has the DNA TGTGCCAGCAGCCCCCGGGGAGGGACTAGCGGGAGAGGGTCCTACAATGAGCAGTTCTTC.

This clonotype occurred a few times. The chain's CDR3 is CASSQDIPRRTSYEQYF. CDR3 coding DNA: TGTGCCAGCAGCCAAGATATCCCCCGACGGACCAGCTACGAGCAGTACTTC. This chain joins TRBV4-2 and TRBJ2-4; D ambiguous. The end of the DNA is better explained by TRBJ2-7, so the J call may be wrong. Germline V CDR1 and CDR2: LGHNA, YNFKEQ. CDR3 length: 17 amino acids.

This chain connects TRBV7-2 to TRBJ2-3; 9 nucleotides match TRBD1. The CDR3 is 15 residues long. Germline CDR1 and CDR2: SGHTA and FQGNSA. Germline trimming cut 5 bases from V and 0 bases from J; bases unmatched to any gene: 3. Written as DNA, the CDR3 is TGTGCCAGCAGCACGGGACAGGGCAGCACAGATACGCAGTATTTT. Residues: CASSTGQGSTDTQYF.

This chain links TRBV20-1 with TRBJ2-3; no clear D. The CDR3 covers 12 residues. V was pared by 5 bases and J by 0 bases, with 6 bases between. CDR1 DFQATT and CDR2 SNEGSKA come from the germline V gene (reference sequence). Written as DNA, the CDR3 is TGCAGTGCTGAAGGCAGCACAGATACGCAGTATTTT. Amino acid sequence: CSAEGSTDTQYF.

V is TRBV2 and J is TRBJ2-1, with 8 bases that match TRBD2. CDR3 size: 14 residues. From germline, CDR1 is SNHLY and CDR2 FYNNEI. The ends lost 8 bases at V and 4 bases at J; junction bases unmatched: 7. In DNA, the CDR3 is TGTGCCAGCCGCAGGACTAGCAGTTACAATGAGCAGTTCTTC. It encodes CASRRTSSYNEQFF.

This clonotype was seen more than once but under ten times. V and J are TRBV7-2 and TRBJ1-2, with 9 bases matching TRBD1. The V segment lost 5 bases and the J segment 3 bases; nucleotides outside the gene matches: 16. CDR3 length equals 18 residues. Germline values: CDR1 SGHTA, CDR2 FQGNSA. CDR3 coding DNA: TGTGCCAGCAGCCCTAAGATACGGACAGGGGAGGGTGACTATGGCTACACCTTC. It codes for CASSPKIRTGEGDYGYTF. The complete variable domain, with remaining parts taken from reference TRBV7-2 and TRBJ1-2, reads GAGVSQSPSNKVTEKGKDVELRCDPISGHTALYWYRQSLGQGLEFLIYFQGNSAPDKSGLPSDRFSAERTGGSVSTLTIQRTQQEDSAVYLCASSPKIRTGEGDYGYTFGSGTRLTVV.

The chain uses TRBV5-6 and TRBJ2-7; 8 bases align to TRBD2. From germline, CDR1 is SGHDT and CDR2 YYEEEE. Trimming removed 4 bases from V and 3 bases from J; junction bases left unmatched: 3. The CDR3 has 13 amino acids. The CDR3 loop reads CASSTGGGYEQYF. CDR3 coding DNA: TGTGCCAGCAGCACCGGGGGGGGCTACGAGCAGTACTTC.

V is TRBV3-1 and J is TRBJ1-5; the D gene is possibly TRBD1 (6 bases). CDR1 LGHDT and CDR2 YNNKEL come from the germline V gene (reference sequence). V dropped 4 bases and J dropped 4 bases, with 11 bases sitting between them. The CDR3 is made up of 14 amino acids. The CDR3, as DNA: TGTGCCAGCAGCCTTAACAGGGAAAATCAGCCCCAGCATTTT. Amino acid sequence: CASSLNRENQPQHF.

The sample holds a few counts of this clonotype. The rearrangement uses TRBV7-9 and TRBJ2-1, with D perhaps TRBD1 (5 bases). The germline V gene has CDR1 SEHNR and CDR2 FQNEAQ (reference sequence). The CDR3 covers 15 residues. V lost 3 bases and J 1 base, leaving 10 bases between the germline ends. CDR3 sequence: CASSFDRFSYNEQFF. The CDR3 nucleotides are TGTGCCAGCAGCTTCGACAGATTTTCCTACAATGAGCAGTTCTTC.

This sequence joins TRBV5-1 and TRBJ2-5, with D perhaps matching TRBD2 (6 bases). Germline V gene lookup returns CDR1 SGHRS and CDR2 YFSETQ. This CDR3 spans 14 amino acids. Between the trimmed V and J ends, which lost 2 bases and 3 bases, there was a span of 11 bases. The CDR3 DNA follows: TGCGCCAGCAGCTTCCCGGGAGATGAAGAGACCCAGTACTTC. This gives the protein CASSFPGDEETQYF.

In its sample, this clonotype was seen a few times. The chain employs TRBV30 and TRBJ1-5; D ambiguous. CDR3 length: 14 residues. V was clipped by 4 bases and J by 1 base, with 11 bases between them. The germline V gene encodes CDR1 GTSNPN and CDR2 SVGIG (reference sequence). CDR3 sequence (DNA): TGTGCCTGGAATGACAACTGGAGCAATCAGCCCCAGCATTTT. Translation: CAWNDNWSNQPQHF.

The gene calls are TRBV7-2 and TRBJ2-3; a weak D match, TRBD1 (5 bases). Trimming cost V 0 bases and J 3 bases, with 10 bases left between them. CDR1 is SGHTA, CDR2 FQGNSA, per germline. The CDR3 totals 15 residues. The CDR3 sequence is CASSLATGVTDTQYF. For the CDR3, the DNA is TGTGCCAGCAGCTTAGCTACAGGCGTAACAGATACGCAGTATTTT.

The chain couples TRBV5-4 to TRBJ2-1, with 7 bases identical to TRBD2. Trimming removed 4 bases from V and 3 bases from J; junction bases left unmatched: 7. Germline V lookup: CDR1 SGHNT, CDR2 YYREEE (reference sequence). The CDR3 has 15 residues. The CDR3: CASSMAAGLYNEQFF. Here the CDR3 DNA reads TGTGCCAGCAGCATGGCAGCGGGACTCTACAATGAGCAGTTCTTC.

As to this clonotype: One junction end does not reproduce the germline sequence, and a read error may be involved. CDR3 sequence reads: CASSLWPGSNTEVFF. The CDR3 DNA is TGTGCCAGCAGTTTATGGCCCGGGAGTAACACTGAAGTTTTCTTT. This chain connects TRBV27 to TRBJ1-1; D is unclear. The CDR3 contains 15 residues. CDR1 is MNHEY and CDR2 is SMNVEV in the germline V gene (reference sequence).

The V call is TRBV7-2, the J call TRBJ1-2; TRBD1 matches 8 bases. CDR3 length: 13 residues. Germline lookup yields CDR1 SGHTA and CDR2 FQGNSA. Unmatched junction bases numbered 7, after V lost 2 bases and J lost 11 bases. CDR3 region: CASSLSPQGGYTF. CDR3 sequence (DNA): TGTGCCAGCAGCTTATCCCCACAGGGGGGGTACACCTTC.

The V gene is TRBV7-6, the J gene TRBJ2-3; D perhaps matches TRBD1 (6 bases). The CDR3 has 16 amino acids. Germline V gene lookup returns CDR1 SGHVS and CDR2 FNYEAQ. V dropped 2 bases and J dropped 3 bases, with 15 bases sitting between them. The CDR3 spells CASSLRGFLQTDTQYF. DNA of the CDR3: TGTGCCAGCAGCTTAAGGGGGTTCCTTCAAACAGATACGCAGTATTTT. Drawing the rest from reference TRBV7-6 and TRBJ2-3, the complete variable domain is GAGVSQSPRYKVTKRGQDVALRCDPISGHVSLYWYRQALGQGPEFLTYFNYEAQQDKSGLPNDRFSAERPEGSISTLTIQRTEQRDSAMYRCASSLRGFLQTDTQYFGPGTRLTVL.

The chain is built from TRBV24-1 and TRBJ2-7; TRBD2 agrees at 14 bases. CDR3 length: 16 amino acids. CDR1 KGHDR and CDR2 SFDVKD come from the germline V gene. Trimming removed 6 bases from V and 6 bases from J; junction bases left unmatched: 9. CDR3 protein: CATSRTSGRPGFEQYF. CDR3 bases: TGTGCCACCAGTCGGACTAGCGGGAGGCCGGGATTCGAGCAGTACTTC.